This TCR beta chain was profiled in a study of cytomegalovirus exposure and HLA in healthy donors. Study-level findings and limits: Cytomegalovirus status, reportedly, was diagnosed with high specificity and sensitivity by the classifier. Usually a TCR sequence was rare, but some public TCRs were found in many donors.

Among the donors, all were healthy bone marrow donors. At collection, donors were nominally healthy, but unrecorded immune exposures were probable. With regard to this clone: Antigen: not known.

Germline CDR1 and CDR2: MDHEN and SYDVKM. This CDR3 contains 16 residues. Between the trimmed V and J ends, which lost 6 bases and 2 bases, there was a span of 20 bases. It was with 60 Vbeta and 13 Jbeta primers that the PCR ran. Repertoires were generated with immunoSEQ multiplex PCR, while TCRdb's copy carries only in-frame clones and drops some. The sample has roughly 150,000 clones; approximately 88% are singletons. The sequenced sample consisted of PBMCs. The TCR was taken from a man aged 30-40 years in good health and CMV-seronegative. The J gene is TRBJ2-7, the V gene TRBV28; possibly TRBD1 for D (6 bases). The CDR3 spells CASSRGGRVLTYEQYF. In DNA, the CDR3 is TGTGCCAGCAGCAGGGGCGGTCGAGTTTTAACCTACGAGCAGTACTTC.